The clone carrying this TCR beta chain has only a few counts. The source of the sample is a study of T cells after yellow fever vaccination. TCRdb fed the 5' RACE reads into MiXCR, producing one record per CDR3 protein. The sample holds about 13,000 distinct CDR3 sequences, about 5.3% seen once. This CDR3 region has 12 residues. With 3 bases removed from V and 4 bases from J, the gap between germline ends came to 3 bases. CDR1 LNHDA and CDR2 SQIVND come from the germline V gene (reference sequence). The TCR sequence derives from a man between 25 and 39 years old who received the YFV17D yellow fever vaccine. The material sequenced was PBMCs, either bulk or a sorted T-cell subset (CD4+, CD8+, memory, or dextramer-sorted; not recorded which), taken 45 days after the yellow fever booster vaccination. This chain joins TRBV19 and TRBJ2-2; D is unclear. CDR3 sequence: CASSIPTGELFF. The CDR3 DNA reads TGTGCCAGTAGTATCCCCACCGGGGAGCTGTTTTTT.